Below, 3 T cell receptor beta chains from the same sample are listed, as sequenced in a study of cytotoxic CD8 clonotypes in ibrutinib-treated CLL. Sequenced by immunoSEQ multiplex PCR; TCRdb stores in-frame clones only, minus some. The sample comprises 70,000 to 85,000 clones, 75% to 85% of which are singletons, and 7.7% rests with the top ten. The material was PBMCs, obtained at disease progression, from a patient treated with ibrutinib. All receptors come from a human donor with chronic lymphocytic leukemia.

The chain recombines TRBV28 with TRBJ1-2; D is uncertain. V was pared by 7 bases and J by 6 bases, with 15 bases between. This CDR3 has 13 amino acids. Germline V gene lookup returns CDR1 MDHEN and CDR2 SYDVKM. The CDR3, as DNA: TGTGCCAGCATTACCCCCGGCCGTAATGGCTACACCTTC. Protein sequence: CASITPGRNGYTF.

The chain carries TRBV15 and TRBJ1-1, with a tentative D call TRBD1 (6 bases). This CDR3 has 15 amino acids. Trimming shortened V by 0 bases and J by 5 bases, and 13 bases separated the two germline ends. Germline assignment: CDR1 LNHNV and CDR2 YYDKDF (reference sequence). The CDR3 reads CATSRDPQGWTEAFF. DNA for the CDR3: TGTGCCACCAGCAGAGACCCACAGGGTTGGACTGAAGCTTTCTTT.

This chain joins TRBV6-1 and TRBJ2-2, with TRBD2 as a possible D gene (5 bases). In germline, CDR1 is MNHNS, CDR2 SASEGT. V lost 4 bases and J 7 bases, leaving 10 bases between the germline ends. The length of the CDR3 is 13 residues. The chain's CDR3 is CASSARTDGELFF. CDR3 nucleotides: TGTGCCAGCAGTGCCCGGACTGACGGGGAGCTGTTTTTT.